One sample yielded the 17 T cell receptor beta chains listed below, sequenced in a study of blood T cell repertoires in COVID-19. Sequenced by immunoSEQ multiplex PCR; TCRdb stores in-frame clones only, minus some. The sample includes some 300,000 clones, approximately 90% seen only once; the top ten take about 4%. Sequences were obtained from PBMCs or T cells enriched from blood (not recorded which). Receptor source: a woman in her thirties who had been exposed to COVID-19.

In its sample, this clone was seen a few times. V usage is TRBV3-1 (or the pseudogene TRBV3-2) and J usage is TRBJ1-6; maybe TRBD1 (6 bases). This CDR3 has 13 amino acids. CDR1 LGHDT and CDR2 YNNKEL come from the germline V gene (reference sequence). The germline V and J ends were trimmed by 5 bases and 8 bases, with 10 bases remaining between them. The CDR3 reads CASSGYRDSPLHF. DNA for the CDR3: TGTGCCAGCAGCGGATACAGGGATTCACCCCTCCACTTT.

This clone was detected only a few times. This chain joins TRBV5-1 and TRBJ1-2; D is unclear. Trimming pared 1 base from V and 6 bases from J, leaving 7 bases between. Germline V gene sequence: CDR1 SGHRS, CDR2 YFSETQ. This CDR3 has 12 residues. This CDR3 is CASSLNGNGYTF. The CDR3 bases are TGCGCCAGCAGCTTGAACGGGAATGGCTACACCTTC.

This clone was detected only once. This chain joins TRBV2 and TRBJ2-7; the D gene is possibly TRBD2 (6 bases). V was clipped by 5 bases and J by 5 bases, with 16 bases between them. Germline CDR1 is SNHLY and CDR2 is FYNNEI. This CDR3 region has 14 residues. DNA of the CDR3: TGTGCCAGCAGTTCCCGTTGGGGGGACCACGAGCAGTACTTC. Amino acid sequence: CASSSRWGDHEQYF.

CDR3 residues: CASSRGRVSSYNEQFF. In DNA, the CDR3 is TGTGCCAGCAGCCGGGGTCGGGTTTCTTCCTACAATGAGCAGTTCTTC. The rearrangement joins TRBV7-2 to TRBJ2-1, with D perhaps TRBD2 (5 bases). Germline V gene data show CDR1 as SGHTA and CDR2 as FQGNSA. This CDR3 has 16 amino acids. V was cut by 5 bases and J by 1 base, with 15 bases left in between.

The chain is built from TRBV6-6 and TRBJ2-7, with D hard to call. V lost 3 bases to trimming and J lost 3 bases, with 6 bases between them. Germline values: CDR1 MNHNY, CDR2 SVGAGI (reference sequence). This CDR3 contains 12 residues. Here the CDR3 DNA reads TGTGCCAGCAGTTATAGTAGCTACGAGCAGTACTTC. Its translation: CASSYSSYEQYF.

The rearrangement joins TRBV5-4 to TRBJ2-2, with D possibly matching TRBD2 (5 bases). V was pared by 1 base and J by 3 bases, with 13 bases between. The germline CDR1 and CDR2 sequences are SGHNT and YYREEE (reference sequence). This CDR3 is 16 amino acids long. CDR3 sequence (DNA): TGTGCCAGCAGCTTGTGGCCGGGGATGGACACCGGGGAGCTGTTTTTT. It encodes CASSLWPGMDTGELFF.

The chain joins TRBV5-1 to TRBJ2-1; D possibly corresponds to TRBD2 (6 bases). The CDR3 has 15 amino acids. Germline assignment: CDR1 SGHRS and CDR2 YFSETQ. V was pared by 3 bases and J by 2 bases, with 12 bases between. The CDR3 is CASSSGGGTYNEQFF. CDR3 DNA sequence: TGCGCCAGCAGCTCTGGTGGGGGGACCTACAATGAGCAGTTCTTC.

The genes are TRBV2 and TRBJ1-2; tentatively, D is TRBD1 (5 bases). Germline CDR1 SNHLY, CDR2 FYNNEI. V lost 6 bases and J lost 0, with 8 bases in between. The CDR3 is made up of 13 amino acids. The CDR3 here is CASREQANYGYTF. In DNA form, the CDR3 reads TGTGCCAGCAGAGAACAGGCTAACTATGGCTACACCTTC.

The V and J genes are TRBV19 and TRBJ1-2; a possible D gene is TRBD1 (5 bases). CDR3 length: 14 amino acids. Germline CDR1 and CDR2: LNHDA and SQIVND (reference sequence). V dropped 3 bases and J dropped 4 bases, with 12 bases sitting between them. CDR3 in DNA: TGTGCCAGTAGTATGGCAGGACAAGGCTATGGCTACACCTTC. Its protein product is CASSMAGQGYGYTF.

The chain carries TRBV3-1 (or the pseudogene TRBV3-2) and TRBJ1-5; D ambiguous. The CDR3 spans 15 residues. Germline V gene lookup returns CDR1 LGHDT and CDR2 YNNKEL (reference sequence). The ends were cut back, 0 bases at V and 5 bases at J, with 11 bases in the middle. Here the CDR3 DNA reads TGTGCCAGCAGCCAAGATGTAGCCAGCCATCAGCCCCAGCATTTT. The encoded protein is CASSQDVASHQPQHF.

This chain connects TRBV7-9 to TRBJ2-7, with 9 bases fitting TRBD2. The germline V gene has CDR1 SEHNR and CDR2 FQNEAQ (reference sequence). Trimming took 5 bases from V and 4 from J; bases not matched to a gene: 12. This CDR3 region has 16 residues. Here the CDR3 DNA reads TGTGCCAGCAGCGACCGCCGGACTAGCGTTTTTTACGAGCAGTACTTC. It codes for CASSDRRTSVFYEQYF.

The V gene is TRBV6-5, the J gene TRBJ2-7; 7 bases align to TRBD1. With V trimmed by 5 bases and J by 3 bases, 7 bases remained unmatched. This CDR3 comprises 14 residues. Germline V lookup: CDR1 MNHEY, CDR2 SVGAGI. The CDR3: CASSLGQVIYEQYF. Written as DNA, the CDR3 is TGTGCCAGCAGTCTCGGACAGGTCATCTACGAGCAGTACTTC.

The rearrangement uses TRBV12-5 and TRBJ1-3; no clear D gene. Trimming cost V 2 bases and J 6 bases, with 8 bases left between them. Per the germline V gene, CDR1 is LGHNT and CDR2 is FRNRAP. CDR3 size: 13 residues. CDR3 loop: CASGLLPLNTIYF. The CDR3 DNA is TGTGCTAGTGGTTTGCTCCCCCTAAACACCATATATTTT.

The chain uses TRBV10-2 and TRBJ1-2; tentatively, D is TRBD1 (6 bases). There are 17 residues in the CDR3. The germline V gene encodes CDR1 WSHSY and CDR2 SAAADI. The V end was cut by 3 bases, the J end by 5 bases, with 22 bases between. The CDR3 sequence is CASSDYQQGTTTYGYTF. DNA for the CDR3: TGCGCCAGCAGTGACTACCAACAGGGTACCACAACTTATGGCTACACCTTC.

The rearrangement joins TRBV21-1 to TRBJ1-2; no check of the table's D call, TRBD1, against the DNA was made. TRBV21-1 counts as a pseudogene. This CDR3 region has 15 residues. CDR3 nucleotides: TGTGCCAGCAGCATACTCTCGGAAGGCCCAGGGGGCTACACCTTC. Protein sequence: CASSILSEGPGGYTF.

The sample holds a few counts of this clone. The chain recombines TRBV7-2 with TRBJ2-2, with a weak D call TRBD1 (5 bases). The CDR3 has 15 residues. Trimming removed 2 bases from V and 0 bases from J, with 7 bases in between. Germline V gives CDR1 SGHTA, CDR2 FQGNSA. The CDR3 loop is CASSLSGTNTGELFF. CDR3 DNA sequence: TGTGCCAGCAGCTTATCAGGGACGAACACCGGGGAGCTGTTTTTT.

This chain uses TRBV5-1 with TRBJ2-7; 10 positions agree with TRBD1. V was clipped by 6 bases and J by 2 bases; unmatched bases: 5. Per germline, CDR1 SGHRS and CDR2 YFSETQ. CDR3 length: 14 residues. This chain's CDR3 is CASTSGTGAYEQYF. DNA for the CDR3: TGCGCCAGCACCTCCGGGACAGGGGCCTACGAGCAGTACTTC.